This T cell receptor beta chain was documented in a study of T cells after yellow fever vaccination. Findings and caveats of the study: Most clones from primary vaccination were detected again post-booster (around 95% CD4, 88% CD8).

This clonotype was counted many times. Its antigen remains unidentified. TCRdb re-called the 5' RACE reads with MiXCR, one entry per CDR3 protein. This sample has over 45,000 distinct CDR3 sequences, with roughly 7.4% found just once. The sample here was CD8+ T cells sorted from PBMCs, taken on the day of the first yellow fever vaccination. The sequence was collected from a man between 18 and 35 years old who received the YFV17D yellow fever vaccine.

CDR3 bases: TGTGCCAGCAGTCGCGGACAGGGCAATGAGCAGTTCTTC. This gives the protein CASSRGQGNEQFF. The chain has TRBV27 and TRBJ2-1; TRBD1 aligns across 8 bases. This CDR3 contains 13 residues. The germline gives CDR1 MNHEY, CDR2 SMNVEV (reference sequence). The V gene end was trimmed by 5 bases and the J gene end by 6 bases; junction bases not matched to a gene: 3.